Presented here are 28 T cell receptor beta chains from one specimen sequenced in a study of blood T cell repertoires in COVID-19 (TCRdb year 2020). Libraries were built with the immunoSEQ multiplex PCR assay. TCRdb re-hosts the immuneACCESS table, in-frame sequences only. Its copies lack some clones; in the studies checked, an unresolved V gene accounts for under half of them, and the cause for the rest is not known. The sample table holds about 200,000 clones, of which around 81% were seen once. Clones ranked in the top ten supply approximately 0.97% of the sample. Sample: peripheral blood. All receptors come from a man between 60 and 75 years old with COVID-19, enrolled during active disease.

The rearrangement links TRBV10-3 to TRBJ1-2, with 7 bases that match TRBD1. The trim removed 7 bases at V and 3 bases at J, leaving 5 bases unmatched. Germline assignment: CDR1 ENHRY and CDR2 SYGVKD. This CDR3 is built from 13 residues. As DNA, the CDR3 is TGTGCCATCAATCCAGGGGGGCACTATGGCTACACCTTC. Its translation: CAINPGGHYGYTF.

The CDR3 here is CSVEDRNIQYF. The CDR3 DNA reads TGCAGCGTTGAAGACAGAAACATTCAGTACTTC. The rearrangement links TRBV29-1 to TRBJ2-4, with unresolved D. V gave up 0 bases and J gave up 6 bases, with 3 bases separating them. CDR3 length equals 11 residues. Germline V CDR1 and CDR2: SQVTM, ANQGSEA. Based on the CDR3 plus reference TRBV29-1 and TRBJ2-4, the full variable domain is SAVISQKPSRDICQRGTSLTIQCQVDSQVTMMFWYRQQPGQSLTLIATANQGSEATYESGFVIDKFPISRPNLTFSTLTVSNMSPEDSSIYLCSVEDRNIQYFGAGTRLSVL.

The CDR3 spells CASSRDREKTQYF. For the CDR3, the DNA is TGTGCCAGCAGCCGGGACAGGGAGAAGACCCAGTACTTC. The V and J genes are TRBV11-3 and TRBJ2-5; 9 bases map to TRBD1. The V gene end was trimmed by 5 bases and the J gene end by 6 bases; junction bases not matched to a gene: 4. CDR1 and CDR2 from the germline V gene are SGHNT and YENEEA. This CDR3 comprises 13 residues.

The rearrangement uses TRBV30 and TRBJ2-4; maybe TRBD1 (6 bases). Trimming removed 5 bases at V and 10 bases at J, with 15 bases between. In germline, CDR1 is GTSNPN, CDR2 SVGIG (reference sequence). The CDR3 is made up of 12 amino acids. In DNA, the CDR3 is TGTGCCTGGGGGGACACAGCCACTATTCAGTACTTC. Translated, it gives CAWGDTATIQYF.

The CDR3 protein is CSVGQGRGEKLFF. CDR3 in DNA: TGCAGCGTAGGACAGGGGAGGGGAGAAAAACTGTTTTTT. The chain is built from TRBV29-1 and TRBJ1-4; the match to TRBD1 covers 9 bases. Per germline, CDR1 SQVTM and CDR2 ANQGSEA. The CDR3 runs 13 residues. V dropped 6 bases and J dropped 8; count of bases not matched to a gene: 7.

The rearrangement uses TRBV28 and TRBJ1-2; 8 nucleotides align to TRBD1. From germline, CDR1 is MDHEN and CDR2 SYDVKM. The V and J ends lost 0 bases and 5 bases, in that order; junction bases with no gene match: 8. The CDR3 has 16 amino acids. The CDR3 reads CASSLWGGTGLYGYTF. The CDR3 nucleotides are TGTGCCAGCAGTTTATGGGGGGGGACAGGCCTATATGGCTACACCTTC.

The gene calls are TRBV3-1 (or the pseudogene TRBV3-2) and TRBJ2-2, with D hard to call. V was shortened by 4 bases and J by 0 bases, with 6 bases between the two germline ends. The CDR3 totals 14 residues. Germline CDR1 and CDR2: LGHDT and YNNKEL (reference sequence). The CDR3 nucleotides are TGTGCCAGCAGCCTTATCCCGAACACCGGGGAGCTGTTTTTT. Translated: CASSLIPNTGELFF.

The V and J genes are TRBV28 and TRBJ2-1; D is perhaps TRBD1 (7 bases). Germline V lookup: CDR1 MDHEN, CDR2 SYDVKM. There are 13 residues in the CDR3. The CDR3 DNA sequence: TGTACCACGCGGAGGGACAGTCACAATGAGCAGTTCTTC. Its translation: CTTRRDSHNEQFF. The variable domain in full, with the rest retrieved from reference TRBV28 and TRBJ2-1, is DVKVTQSSRYLVKRTGEKVFLECVQDMDHENMFWYRQDPGLGLRLIYFSYDVKMKEKGDIPEGYSVSREKKERFSLILESASTNQTSMYLCTTRRDSHNEQFFGPGTRLTVL.

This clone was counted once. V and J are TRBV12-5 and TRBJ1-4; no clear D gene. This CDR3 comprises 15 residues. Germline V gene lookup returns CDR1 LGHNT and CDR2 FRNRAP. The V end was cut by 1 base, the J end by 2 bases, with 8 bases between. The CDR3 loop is CASGLGLETNEKLFF. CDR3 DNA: TGTGCTAGTGGTTTGGGGTTGGAGACTAATGAAAAACTGTTTTTT.

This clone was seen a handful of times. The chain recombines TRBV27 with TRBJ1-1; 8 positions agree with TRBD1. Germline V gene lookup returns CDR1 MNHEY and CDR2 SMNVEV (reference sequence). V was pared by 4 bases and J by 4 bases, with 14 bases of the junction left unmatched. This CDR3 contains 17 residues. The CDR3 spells CASSSQSGQGPGTEAFF. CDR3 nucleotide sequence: TGTGCCAGCAGTTCCCAAAGCGGACAGGGCCCGGGCACTGAAGCTTTCTTT.

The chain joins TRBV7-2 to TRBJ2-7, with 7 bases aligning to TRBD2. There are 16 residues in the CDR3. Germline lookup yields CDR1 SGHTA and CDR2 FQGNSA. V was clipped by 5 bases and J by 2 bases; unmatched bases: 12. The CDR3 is CASSIRGEEWTYEQYF. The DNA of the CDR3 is TGTGCCAGCAGCATTCGGGGGGAGGAGTGGACCTACGAGCAGTACTTC.

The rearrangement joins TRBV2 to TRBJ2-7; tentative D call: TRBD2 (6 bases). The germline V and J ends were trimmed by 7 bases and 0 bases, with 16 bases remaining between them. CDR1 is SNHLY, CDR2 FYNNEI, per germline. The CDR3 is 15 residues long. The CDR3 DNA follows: TGTGCCAGCAAGAAGGAGGGCAGTTCCTCCTACGAGCAGTACTTC. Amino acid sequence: CASKKEGSSSYEQYF.

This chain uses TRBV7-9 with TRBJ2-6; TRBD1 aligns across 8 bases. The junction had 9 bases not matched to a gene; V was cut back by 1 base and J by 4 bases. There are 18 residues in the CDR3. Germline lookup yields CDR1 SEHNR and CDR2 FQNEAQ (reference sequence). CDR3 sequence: CASSLVWDRPSGANVLTF. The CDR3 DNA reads TGTGCCAGCAGCTTAGTGTGGGACAGGCCCTCAGGGGCCAACGTCCTGACTTTC. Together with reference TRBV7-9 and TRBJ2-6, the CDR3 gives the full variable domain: DTGVSQNPRHKITKRGQNVTFRCDPISEHNRLYWYRQTLGQGPEFLTYFQNEAQLEKSRLLSDRFSAERPKGSFSTLEIQRTEQGDSAMYLCASSLVWDRPSGANVLTFGAGSRLTVL.

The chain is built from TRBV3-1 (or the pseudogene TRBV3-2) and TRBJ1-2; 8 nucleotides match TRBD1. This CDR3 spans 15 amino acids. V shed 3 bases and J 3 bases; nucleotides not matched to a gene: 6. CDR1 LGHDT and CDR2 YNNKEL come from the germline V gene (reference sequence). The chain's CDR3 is CASSQPGGRDYGYTF. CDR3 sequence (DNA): TGTGCCAGCAGCCAGCCAGGGGGCCGGGACTATGGCTACACCTTC.

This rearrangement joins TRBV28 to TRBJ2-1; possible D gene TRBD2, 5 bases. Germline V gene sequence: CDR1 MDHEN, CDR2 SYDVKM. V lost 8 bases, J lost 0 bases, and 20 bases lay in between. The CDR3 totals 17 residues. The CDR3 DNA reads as TGTGCCAGCCTGTCTACCCCGGGGTCGAGCTCCTACAATGAGCAGTTCTTC. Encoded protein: CASLSTPGSSSYNEQFF.

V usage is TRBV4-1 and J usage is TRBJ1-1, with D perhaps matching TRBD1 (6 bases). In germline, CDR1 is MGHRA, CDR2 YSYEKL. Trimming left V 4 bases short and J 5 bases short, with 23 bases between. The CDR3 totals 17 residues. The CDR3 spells CASSPRHQGHALTEAFF. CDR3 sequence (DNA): TGCGCCAGCAGCCCGCGCCATCAGGGGCACGCTCTGACTGAAGCTTTCTTT.

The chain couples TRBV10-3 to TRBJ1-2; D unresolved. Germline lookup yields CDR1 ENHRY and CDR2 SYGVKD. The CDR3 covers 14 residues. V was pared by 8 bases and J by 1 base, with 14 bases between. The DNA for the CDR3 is TGTGCCATCCGAAACGGGTCGGGTAACTATGGCTACACCTTC. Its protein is CAIRNGSGNYGYTF.

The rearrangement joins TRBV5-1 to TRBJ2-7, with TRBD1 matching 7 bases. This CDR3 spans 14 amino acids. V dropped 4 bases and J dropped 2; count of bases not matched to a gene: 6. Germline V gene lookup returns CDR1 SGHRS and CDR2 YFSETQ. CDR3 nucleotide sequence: TGCGCCAGCAGCCTACTAGGGACAGCCTACGAGCAGTACTTC. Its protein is CASSLLGTAYEQYF.

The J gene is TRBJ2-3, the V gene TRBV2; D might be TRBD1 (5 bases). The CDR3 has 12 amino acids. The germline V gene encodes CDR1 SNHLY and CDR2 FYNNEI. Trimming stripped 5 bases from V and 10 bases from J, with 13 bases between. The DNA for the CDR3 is TGTGCCAGCAGTCCCAGGGCATCCCCGCAGTATTTT. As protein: CASSPRASPQYF.

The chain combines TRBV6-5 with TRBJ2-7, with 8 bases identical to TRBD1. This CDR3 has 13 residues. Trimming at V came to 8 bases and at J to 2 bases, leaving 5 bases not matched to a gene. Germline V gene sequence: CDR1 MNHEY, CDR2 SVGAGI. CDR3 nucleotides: TGTGCCAGCCGACAGGGGACAACCTACGAGCAGTACTTC. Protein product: CASRQGTTYEQYF.

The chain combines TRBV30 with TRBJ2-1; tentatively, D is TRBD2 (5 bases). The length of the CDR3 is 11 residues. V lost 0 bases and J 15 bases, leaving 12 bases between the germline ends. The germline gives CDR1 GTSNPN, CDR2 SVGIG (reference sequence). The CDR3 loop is CAWSVRARAFF. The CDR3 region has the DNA TGTGCCTGGAGTGTGCGGGCCCGGGCGTTCTTC.

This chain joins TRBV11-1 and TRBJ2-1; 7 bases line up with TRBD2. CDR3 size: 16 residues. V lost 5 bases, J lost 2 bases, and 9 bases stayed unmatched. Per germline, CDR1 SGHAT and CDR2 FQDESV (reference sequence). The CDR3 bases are TGTGCCAGCAGCCCGCATATGGGGGGGGCCTACAATGAGCAGTTCTTC. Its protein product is CASSPHMGGAYNEQFF.

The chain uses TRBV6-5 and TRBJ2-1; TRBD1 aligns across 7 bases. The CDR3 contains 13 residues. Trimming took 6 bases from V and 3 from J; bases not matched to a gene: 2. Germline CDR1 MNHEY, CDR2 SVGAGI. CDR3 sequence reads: CASRRDSYNEQFF. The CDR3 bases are TGTGCCAGCAGGAGGGACAGCTACAATGAGCAGTTCTTC.

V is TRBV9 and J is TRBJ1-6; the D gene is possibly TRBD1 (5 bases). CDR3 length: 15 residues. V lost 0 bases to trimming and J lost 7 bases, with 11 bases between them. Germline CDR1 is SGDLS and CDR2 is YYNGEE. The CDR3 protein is CASSVANRPNSPLHF. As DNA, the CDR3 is TGTGCCAGCAGCGTAGCTAACAGGCCCAATTCACCCCTCCACTTT.

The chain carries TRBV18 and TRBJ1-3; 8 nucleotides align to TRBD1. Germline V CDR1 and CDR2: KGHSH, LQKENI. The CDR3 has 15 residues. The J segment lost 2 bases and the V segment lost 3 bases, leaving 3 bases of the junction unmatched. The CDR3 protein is CASSPRTGPGNTIYF. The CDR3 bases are TGTGCCAGCTCACCTCGGACAGGGCCTGGAAACACCATATATTTT.

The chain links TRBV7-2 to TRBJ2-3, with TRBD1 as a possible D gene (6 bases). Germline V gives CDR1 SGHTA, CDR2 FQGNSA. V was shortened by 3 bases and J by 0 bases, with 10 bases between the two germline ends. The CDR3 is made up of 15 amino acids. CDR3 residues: CASSFGTLSTDTQYF. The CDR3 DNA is TGTGCCAGCAGCTTTGGGACACTTAGCACAGATACGCAGTATTTT.

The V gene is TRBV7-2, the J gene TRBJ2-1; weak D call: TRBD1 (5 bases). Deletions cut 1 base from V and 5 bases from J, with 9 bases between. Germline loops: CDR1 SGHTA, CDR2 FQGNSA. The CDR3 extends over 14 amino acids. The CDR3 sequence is CASSLEQANNEQFF. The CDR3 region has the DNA TGTGCCAGCAGCTTAGAACAGGCCAACAATGAGCAGTTCTTC.

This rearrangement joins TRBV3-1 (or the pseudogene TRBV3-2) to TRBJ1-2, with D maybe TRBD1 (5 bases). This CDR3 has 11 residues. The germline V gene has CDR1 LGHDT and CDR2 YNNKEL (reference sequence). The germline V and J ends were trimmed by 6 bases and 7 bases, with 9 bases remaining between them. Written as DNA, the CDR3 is TGTGCCAGCAGTTCGGGGGGTGGCTACACCTTC. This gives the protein CASSSGGGYTF.